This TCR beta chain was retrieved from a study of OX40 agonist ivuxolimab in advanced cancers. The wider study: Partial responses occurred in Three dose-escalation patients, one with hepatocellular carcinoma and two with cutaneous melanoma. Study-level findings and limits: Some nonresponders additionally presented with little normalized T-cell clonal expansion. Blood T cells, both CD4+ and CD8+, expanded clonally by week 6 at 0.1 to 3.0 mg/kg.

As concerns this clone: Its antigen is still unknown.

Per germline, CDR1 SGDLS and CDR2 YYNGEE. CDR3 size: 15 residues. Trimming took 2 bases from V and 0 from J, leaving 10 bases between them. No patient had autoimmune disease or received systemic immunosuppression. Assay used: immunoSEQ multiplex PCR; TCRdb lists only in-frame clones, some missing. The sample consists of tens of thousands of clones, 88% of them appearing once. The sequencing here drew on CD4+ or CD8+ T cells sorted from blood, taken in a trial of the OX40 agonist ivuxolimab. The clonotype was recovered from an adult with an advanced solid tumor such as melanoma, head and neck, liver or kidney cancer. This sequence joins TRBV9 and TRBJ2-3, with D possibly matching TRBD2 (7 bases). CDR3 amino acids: CASSVEGGSTDTQYF. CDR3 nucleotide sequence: TGTGCCAGCAGCGTCGAGGGGGGGAGCACAGATACGCAGTATTTT.